Sequencing of this TCR beta chain was carried out in a study of cytomegalovirus exposure and HLA in healthy donors. General study points: Many donors shared some public TCRs, even though most TCR sequences were rare. In a later analysis, CMV-associated beta chains were mostly HLA-associated, it appeared.

CDR1 is SQVTM, CDR2 ANQGSEA, per germline. This CDR3 contains 13 residues. Use of 60 Vbeta and 13 Jbeta primers characterized the PCR. Original analysis: Unique TCR beta chains numbered approximately 80 million in a later analysis, with roughly 11 million shared. Measured with immunoSEQ multiplex PCR; TCRdb has only the in-frame clones, and not every one. V, J and clone size derive from that table, while D and trimming were established from the DNA sequence. The sample lists some 200,000 clones, 82% occurring once. On this clone: No antigen is known for it.

What was sequenced was PBMCs. This TCR came from a woman aged 40 to 50 in good health and CMV-seronegative. The rearrangement links TRBV29-1 to TRBJ1-1, with a tentative D call TRBD1 (5 bases). The CDR3 nucleotides read TGCAGTGTATGGGGACTCAGGAACACTGAAGCTTTCTTT. Its translation is CSVWGLRNTEAFF.